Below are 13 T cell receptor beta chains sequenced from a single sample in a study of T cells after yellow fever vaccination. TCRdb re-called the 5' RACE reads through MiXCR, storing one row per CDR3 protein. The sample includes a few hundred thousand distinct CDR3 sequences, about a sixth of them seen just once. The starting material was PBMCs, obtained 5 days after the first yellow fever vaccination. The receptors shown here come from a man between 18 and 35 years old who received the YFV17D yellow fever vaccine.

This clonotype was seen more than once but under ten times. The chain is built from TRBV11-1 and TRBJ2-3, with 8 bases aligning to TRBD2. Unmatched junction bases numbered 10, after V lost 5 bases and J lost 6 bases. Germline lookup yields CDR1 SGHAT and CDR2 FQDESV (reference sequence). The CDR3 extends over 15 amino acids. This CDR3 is CASSRGGVMLDTQYF. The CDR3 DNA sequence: TGTGCCAGCAGCCGGGGGGGAGTTATGCTCGATACGCAGTATTTT.

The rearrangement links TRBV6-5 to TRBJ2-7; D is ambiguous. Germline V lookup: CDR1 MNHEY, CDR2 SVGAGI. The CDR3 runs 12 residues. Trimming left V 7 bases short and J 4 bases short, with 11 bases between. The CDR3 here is CASTSLGYEQYF. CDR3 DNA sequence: TGTGCCAGCACCTCCCTAGGGTACGAGCAGTACTTC.

The CDR3 DNA sequence: TGTGCCAGCAGTCCTTCTTGGGGACAGCCGAACACTGAAGCTTTCTTT. Amino acids: CASSPSWGQPNTEAFF. This sequence joins TRBV6-1 and TRBJ1-1; TRBD1 matches at 7 bases. Trimming at V came to 5 bases and at J to 1 base, leaving 10 bases not matched to a gene. Germline assignment: CDR1 MNHNS and CDR2 SASEGT. This CDR3 has 16 amino acids.

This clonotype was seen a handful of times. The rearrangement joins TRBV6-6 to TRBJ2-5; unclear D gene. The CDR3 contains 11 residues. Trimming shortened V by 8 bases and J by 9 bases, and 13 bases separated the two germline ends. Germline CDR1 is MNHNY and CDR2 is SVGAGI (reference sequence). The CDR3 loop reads CASSTDAAQYF. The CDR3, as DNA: TGTGCCAGCTCTACCGACGCGGCCCAGTACTTC.

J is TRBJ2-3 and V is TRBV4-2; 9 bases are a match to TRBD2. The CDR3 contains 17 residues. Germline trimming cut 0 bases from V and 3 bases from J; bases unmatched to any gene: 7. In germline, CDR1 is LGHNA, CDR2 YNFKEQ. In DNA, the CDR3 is TGTGCCAGCAGCCAAGAGGGCCCAGCGGGGGGTACAGATACGCAGTATTTT. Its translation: CASSQEGPAGGTDTQYF.

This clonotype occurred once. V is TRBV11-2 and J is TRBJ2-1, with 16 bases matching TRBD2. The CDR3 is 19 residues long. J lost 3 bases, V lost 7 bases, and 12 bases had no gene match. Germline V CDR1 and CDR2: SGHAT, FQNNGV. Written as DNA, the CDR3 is TGTGCCAGCACCCTTGTACCGGGACTAGCGGGGGGGCACTACAATGAGCAGTTCTTC. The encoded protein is CASTLVPGLAGGHYNEQFF.

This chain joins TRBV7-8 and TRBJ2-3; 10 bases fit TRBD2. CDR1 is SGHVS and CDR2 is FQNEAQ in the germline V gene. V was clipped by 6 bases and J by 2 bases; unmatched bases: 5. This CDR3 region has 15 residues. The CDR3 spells CASRASGRVTDTQYF. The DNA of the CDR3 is TGTGCCAGCAGGGCCAGCGGGAGGGTCACAGATACGCAGTATTTT.

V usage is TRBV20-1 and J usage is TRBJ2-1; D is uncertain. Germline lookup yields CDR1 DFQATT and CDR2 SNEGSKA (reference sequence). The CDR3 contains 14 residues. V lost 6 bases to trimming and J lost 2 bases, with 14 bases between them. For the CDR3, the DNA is TGCAGTGCCCCCGCTTTGGGTGCCTACAATGAGCAGTTCTTC. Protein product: CSAPALGAYNEQFF.

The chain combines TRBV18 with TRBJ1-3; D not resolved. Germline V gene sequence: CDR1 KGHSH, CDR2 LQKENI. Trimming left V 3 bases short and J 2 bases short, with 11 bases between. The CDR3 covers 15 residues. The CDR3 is CASSPPSEPGNTIYF. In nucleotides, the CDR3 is TGTGCCAGCTCACCTCCTTCAGAGCCTGGAAACACCATATATTTT.

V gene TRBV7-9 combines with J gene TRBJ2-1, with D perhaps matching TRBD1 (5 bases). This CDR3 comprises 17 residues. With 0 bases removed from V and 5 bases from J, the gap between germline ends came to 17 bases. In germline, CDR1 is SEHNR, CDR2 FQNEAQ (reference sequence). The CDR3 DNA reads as TGTGCCAGCAGCTTAGCGGTCAGGACGGAGACAGACAATGAGCAGTTCTTC. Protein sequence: CASSLAVRTETDNEQFF.

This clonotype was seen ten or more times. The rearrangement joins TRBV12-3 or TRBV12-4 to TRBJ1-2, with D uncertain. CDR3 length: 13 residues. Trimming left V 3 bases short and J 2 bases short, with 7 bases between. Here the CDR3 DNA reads TGTGCCAGCAGTTTCTTGTCGAACTATGGCTACACCTTC. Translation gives CASSFLSNYGYTF.

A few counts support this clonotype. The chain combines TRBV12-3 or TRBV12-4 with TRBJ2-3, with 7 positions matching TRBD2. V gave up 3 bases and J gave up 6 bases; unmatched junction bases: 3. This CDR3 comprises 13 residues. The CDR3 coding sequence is TGTGCCAGCAGTTTTGGGACTATGGATACGCAGTATTTT. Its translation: CASSFGTMDTQYF.

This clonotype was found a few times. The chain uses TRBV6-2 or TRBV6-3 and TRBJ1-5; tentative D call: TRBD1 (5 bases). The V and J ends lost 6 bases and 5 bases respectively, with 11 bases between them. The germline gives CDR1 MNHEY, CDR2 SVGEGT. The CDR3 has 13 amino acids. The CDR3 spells CASSPTAYQPQHF. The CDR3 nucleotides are TGTGCCAGCAGCCCGACAGCTTATCAGCCCCAGCATTTT.